Listed below are T cell receptor beta chains from one sample, sequenced in a study of identifying expanded T cells in peripheral blood. Only in-frame clones appear in the TCRdb table, and some are missing; sequencing was by immunoSEQ multiplex PCR. The sample records over 90,000 clones, approximately 88% being singletons. Sequencing used blood. The receptors were gathered from a person aged 18-70 years in good health. The CDR3 runs from the conserved cysteine through the conserved F or W. The D gene is left open where the match is weak. Clone size is not always given. Where it is, it says once, few, many or a class for expanded clones.

J gene	V gene	clone size	D gene	CDR3 protein	CDR3 DNA
TRBJ2-5	TRBV5-6	-	-	CASSLVQTQETQYF	TGTGCCAGCAGCTTGGTACAGACACAAGAGACCCAGTACTTC
TRBJ2-3	TRBV7-9	-	TRBD2	CASSQGLAGADTQYF	TGTGCCAGCAGCCAAGGACTAGCGGGGGCGGATACGCAGTATTTT
TRBJ2-3	TRBV9	-	TRBD2	CASSVGLAPATDTQYF	TGTGCCAGCAGCGTAGGACTAGCGCCTGCCACAGATACGCAGTATTTT
TRBJ2-5	TRBV15	-	TRBD1	CASRDSSLETQYF	TGTGCCAGCAGGGACAGTTCATTGGAGACCCAGTACTTC
TRBJ1-1	TRBV7-8	-	-	CASSLDERLGAFF	TGTGCCAGCAGCTTAGATGAAAGACTCGGGGCTTTCTTT
TRBJ1-2	TRBV19	-	TRBD1	CASSKDRVDGYTF	TGTGCCAGTAGTAAGGACAGGGTAGATGGCTACACCTTC
TRBJ2-1	TRBV5-1	-	TRBD1	CASSAGTGTEGEQFF	TGCGCCAGCAGCGCGGGGACAGGGACGGAGGGTGAGCAGTTCTTC
TRBJ1-4	TRBV4-3	-	-	CASSQDHGWTNEKLFF	TGCGCCAGCAGCCAAGATCACGGGTGGACTAATGAAAAACTGTTTTTT
TRBJ2-3	TRBV19	once	-	CASSPVFGLVTQYF	TGTGCCAGTAGTCCCGTTTTCGGACTCGTTACGCAGTATTTT
TRBJ1-1	TRBV29-1	-	TRBD1	CSVILRDRGRNTEAFF	TGCAGCGTAATCCTCCGGGACAGGGGTAGGAACACTGAAGCTTTCTTT
TRBJ1-2	TRBV6-6	-	-	CASSSDKNYGYTF	TGTGCCAGCAGTTCGGACAAGAACTATGGCTACACCTTC
TRBJ1-1	TRBV28	-	-	CASSLDGDYTEAFF	TGTGCCAGCAGTTTAGATGGGGACTACACTGAAGCTTTCTTT
TRBJ2-7	TRBV30	-	TRBD2	CAWTTGLAGGEQYF	TGTGCCTGGACAACTGGGCTAGCGGGGGGTGAGCAGTACTTC
TRBJ2-7	TRBV14	-	-	CASSQDSGYEQYF	TGTGCCAGCAGCCAAGATTCGGGTTACGAGCAGTACTTC
TRBJ1-2	TRBV29-1	-	-	CSVRGQTYGYTF	TGCAGCGTCCGCGGACAGACATATGGCTACACCTTC
TRBJ1-4	TRBV6-5	-	-	CASGLSSANEKLFF	TGTGCCAGCGGGCTAAGCAGCGCTAATGAAAAACTGTTTTTT
TRBJ2-7	TRBV2	-	TRBD2	CASSGTVAGGLYEQYF	TGTGCCAGCAGTGGAACTGTTGCGGGGGGACTTTACGAGCAGTACTTC
TRBJ2-2	TRBV2	-	TRBD2	CASRTRLAGSTGELFF	TGTGCCAGCAGGACCAGACTAGCGGGAAGCACCGGGGAGCTGTTTTTT
TRBJ1-5	TRBV21-1	-	-	CASSKSQHDNQPQHF	TGTGCCAGCAGCAAATCGCAGCATGACAATCAGCCCCAGCATTTT
TRBJ2-7	TRBV18	-	-	CASSPPRGISYEQYF	TGTGCCAGCTCACCACCCCGGGGGATCTCCTACGAGCAGTACTTC
TRBJ1-5	TRBV6-6	once	TRBD1	CASHNRGVDQPQHF	TGTGCCAGCCACAACAGGGGTGTCGACCAGCCCCAGCATTTT
TRBJ2-5	TRBV5-1	-	-	CASSLYQETQYF	TGCGCCAGCAGCTTGTACCAAGAGACCCAGTACTTC
TRBJ1-1	TRBV10-3	-	-	CAISDGRAFTEAFF	TGTGCCATCAGTGACGGACGGGCATTCACTGAAGCTTTCTTT
TRBJ2-5	TRBV9	-	-	CASSVNLQVETQYF	TGTGCCAGCAGCGTAAATTTACAGGTAGAGACCCAGTACTTC
TRBJ2-2	TRBV7-2	-	-	CASSRIPQGSTGELFF	TGTGCCAGCAGCCGAATACCACAGGGAAGTACCGGGGAGCTGTTTTTT
TRBJ2-1	TRBV5-1	-	TRBD2	CASSPSFWGQREDGEQFF	TGCGCCAGCAGCCCCTCCTTTTGGGGTCAGCGGGAGGATGGTGAGCAGTTCTTC
TRBJ1-2	TRBV7-9	-	TRBD1	CASSPRGGQGADYGYTF	TGTGCCAGCAGCCCTAGAGGGGGACAGGGGGCGGACTATGGCTACACCTTC
TRBJ1-6	TRBV5-1	-	-	CASSSTGWGNSPLHF	TGCGCCAGCAGCTCCACGGGTTGGGGTAATTCACCCCTCCACTTT
TRBJ1-2	TRBV6-1	-	-	CASSEAPYGYTF	TGTGCCAGCAGTGAAGCGCCCTATGGCTACACCTTC
TRBJ2-3	TRBV7-9	-	-	CASSDGASGDTQYF	TGTGCCAGCAGCGACGGGGCCTCGGGAGATACGCAGTATTTT
TRBJ1-1	TRBV10-3	-	-	CATFGAENTEAFF	TGTGCCACCTTCGGGGCGGAGAACACTGAAGCTTTCTTT
TRBJ2-2	TRBV11-2	-	TRBD2	CASTRTSGNTGELFF	TGTGCCAGCACCAGGACTAGCGGAAACACCGGGGAGCTGTTTTTT
TRBJ1-2	TRBV10-3	-	TRBD1	CAISESQGKTEGSYGYTF	TGTGCCATCAGTGAGTCACAGGGGAAAACGGAGGGATCCTATGGCTACACCTTC
TRBJ2-7	TRBV18	-	-	CASSPGLSYEQYF	TGTGCCAGCTCACCTGGGCTCTCCTACGAGCAGTACTTC
TRBJ1-4	TRBV6-6	few	-	CASRVDTSTNEKLFF	TGTGCCAGCAGAGTCGACACCTCAACTAATGAAAAACTGTTTTTT
TRBJ2-7	TRBV21-1	-	-	CASSKGAGQPFSGF	TGTGCCAGCAGCAAAGGTGCGGGCCAGCCGTTCTCGGGGTTC
TRBJ2-3	TRBV14	-	TRBD1	CASSYIGGAGDTQYF	TGTGCCAGCAGCTACATAGGGGGCGCAGGGGATACGCAGTATTTT
TRBJ1-6	TRBV2	-	-	CASSDYPRTSSPLHF	TGTGCCAGCAGTGATTACCCCAGGACTAGTTCACCCCTCCACTTT
TRBJ2-2	TRBV2	-	TRBD1	CASRETTGGTGELFF	TGTGCCAGCAGAGAGACAACAGGGGGCACCGGGGAGCTGTTTTTT
TRBJ2-5	TRBV6-1	-	-	CASSVNSEGETQYF	TGTGCCAGCAGTGTCAACAGCGAGGGGGAGACCCAGTACTTC